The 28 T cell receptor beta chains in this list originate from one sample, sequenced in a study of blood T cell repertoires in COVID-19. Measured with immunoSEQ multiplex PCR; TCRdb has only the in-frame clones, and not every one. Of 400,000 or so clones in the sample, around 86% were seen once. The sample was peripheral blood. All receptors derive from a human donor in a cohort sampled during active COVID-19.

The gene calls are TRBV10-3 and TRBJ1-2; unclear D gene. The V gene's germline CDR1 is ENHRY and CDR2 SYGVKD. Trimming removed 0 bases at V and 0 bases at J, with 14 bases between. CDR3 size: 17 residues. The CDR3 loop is CAISESRLGGTNYGYTF. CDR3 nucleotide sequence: TGTGCCATCAGTGAGTCGAGATTGGGCGGGACTAACTATGGCTACACCTTC.

CDR3 bases: TGTGCCAGCAAAGACAGGGCGGAAAACACTGAAGCTTTCTTT. It yields the protein CASKDRAENTEAFF. The chain is built from TRBV6-5 and TRBJ1-1, with TRBD1 matching over 7 bases. The germline gives CDR1 MNHEY, CDR2 SVGAGI. The CDR3 contains 14 residues. With V trimmed by 7 bases and J by 2 bases, 7 bases remained unmatched.

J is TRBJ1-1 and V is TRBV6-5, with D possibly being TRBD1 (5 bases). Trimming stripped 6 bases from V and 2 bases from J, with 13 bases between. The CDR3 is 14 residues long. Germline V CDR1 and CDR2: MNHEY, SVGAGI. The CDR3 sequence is CASSRLQVNTEAFF. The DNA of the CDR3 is TGTGCCAGCAGCCGATTACAGGTAAACACTGAAGCTTTCTTT.

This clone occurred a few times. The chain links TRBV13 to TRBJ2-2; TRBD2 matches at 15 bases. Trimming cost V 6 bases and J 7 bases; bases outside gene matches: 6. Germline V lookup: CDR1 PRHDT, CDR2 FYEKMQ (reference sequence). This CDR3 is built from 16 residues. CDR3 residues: CASSPGTSGGIGELFF. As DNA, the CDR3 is TGTGCCAGCAGTCCCGGGACTAGCGGGGGGATCGGGGAGCTGTTTTTT.

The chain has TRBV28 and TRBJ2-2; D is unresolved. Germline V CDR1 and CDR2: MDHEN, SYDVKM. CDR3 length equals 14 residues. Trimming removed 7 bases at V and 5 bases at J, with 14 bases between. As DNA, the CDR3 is TGTGCCAGCACTGGCTTCCTCGGGACCGGGGAGCTGTTTTTT. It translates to CASTGFLGTGELFF.

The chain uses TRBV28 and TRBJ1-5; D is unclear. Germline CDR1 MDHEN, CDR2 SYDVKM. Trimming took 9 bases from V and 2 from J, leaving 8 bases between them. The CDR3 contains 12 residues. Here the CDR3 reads CASQEGNQPQHF. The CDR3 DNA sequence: TGTGCCAGTCAGGAAGGCAATCAGCCCCAGCATTTT.

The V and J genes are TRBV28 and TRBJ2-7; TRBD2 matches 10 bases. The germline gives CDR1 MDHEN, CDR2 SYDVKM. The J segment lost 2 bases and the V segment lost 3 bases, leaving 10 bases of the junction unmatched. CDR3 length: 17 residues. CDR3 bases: TGTGCCAGCAGTTTGGTCCTAGCGGGAGTTTCCCCCTACGAGCAGTACTTC. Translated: CASSLVLAGVSPYEQYF.

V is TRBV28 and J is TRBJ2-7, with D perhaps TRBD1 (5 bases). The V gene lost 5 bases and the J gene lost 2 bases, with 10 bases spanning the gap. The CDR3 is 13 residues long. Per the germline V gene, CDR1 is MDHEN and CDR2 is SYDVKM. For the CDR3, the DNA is TGTGCCAGCAGTACCAGGGATACCTACGAGCAGTACTTC. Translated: CASSTRDTYEQYF.

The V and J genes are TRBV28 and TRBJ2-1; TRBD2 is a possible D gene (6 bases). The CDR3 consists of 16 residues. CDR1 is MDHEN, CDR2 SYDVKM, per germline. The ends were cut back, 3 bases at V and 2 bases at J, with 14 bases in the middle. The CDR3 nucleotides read TGTGCCAGCAGTTTCGGACGGGAGATCGCCTACAATGAGCAGTTCTTC. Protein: CASSFGREIAYNEQFF.

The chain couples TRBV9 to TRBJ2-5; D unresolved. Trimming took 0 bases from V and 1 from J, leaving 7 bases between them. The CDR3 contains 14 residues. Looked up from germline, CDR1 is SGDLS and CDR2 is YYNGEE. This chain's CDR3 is CASSVGLVQETQYF. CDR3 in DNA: TGTGCCAGCAGCGTAGGCCTAGTCCAAGAGACCCAGTACTTC.

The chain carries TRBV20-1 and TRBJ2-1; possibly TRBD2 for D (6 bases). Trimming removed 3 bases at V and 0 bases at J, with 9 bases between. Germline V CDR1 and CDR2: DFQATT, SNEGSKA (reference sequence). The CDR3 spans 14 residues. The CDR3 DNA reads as TGCAGTGCTAGTGGCGGGAACTCCTACAATGAGCAGTTCTTC. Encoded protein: CSASGGNSYNEQFF.

CDR3 nucleotides: TGTGCCAGCAGCGACCGACAGGGCACAGCCAAAAACATTCAGTACTTC. This sequence encodes CASSDRQGTAKNIQYF. This chain uses TRBV7-9 with TRBJ2-4, with TRBD1 matching 7 bases. The V and J ends lost 5 bases and 0 bases, in that order; junction bases with no gene match: 7. Germline CDR1 is SEHNR and CDR2 is FQNEAQ (reference sequence). The CDR3 runs 16 residues.

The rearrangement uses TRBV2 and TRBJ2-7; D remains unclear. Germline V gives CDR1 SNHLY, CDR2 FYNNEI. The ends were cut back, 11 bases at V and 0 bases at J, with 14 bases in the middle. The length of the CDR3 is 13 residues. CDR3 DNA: TGTGCCGCAACCGCGCGTAGCTCCTACGAGCAGTACTTC. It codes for CAATARSSYEQYF.

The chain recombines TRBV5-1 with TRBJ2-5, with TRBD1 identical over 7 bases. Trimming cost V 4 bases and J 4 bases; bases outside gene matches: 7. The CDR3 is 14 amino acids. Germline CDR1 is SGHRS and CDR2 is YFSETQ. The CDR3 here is CASSPRTGRETQYF. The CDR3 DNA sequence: TGCGCCAGCAGCCCCCGGACAGGACGAGAGACCCAGTACTTC.

The CDR3: CASSSLTPGQQYF. Here the CDR3 DNA reads TGTGCCAGCAGCTCCCTAACCCCGGGACAGCAGTATTTT. The genes are TRBV7-9 and TRBJ2-3; possibly TRBD1 for D (6 bases). Deletions cut 4 bases from V and 11 bases from J, with 16 bases between. Germline lookup yields CDR1 SEHNR and CDR2 FQNEAQ (reference sequence). The CDR3 is 13 residues long.

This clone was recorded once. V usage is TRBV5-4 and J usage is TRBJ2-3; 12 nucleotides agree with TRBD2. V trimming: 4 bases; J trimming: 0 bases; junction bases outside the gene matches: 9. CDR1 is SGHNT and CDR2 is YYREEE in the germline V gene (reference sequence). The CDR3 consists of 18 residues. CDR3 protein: CASSPSSGTSGSTDTQYF. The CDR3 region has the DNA TGTGCCAGCAGCCCTTCTTCCGGGACTAGCGGGAGCACAGATACGCAGTATTTT. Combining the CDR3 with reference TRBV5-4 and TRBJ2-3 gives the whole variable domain ETGVTQSPTHLIKTRGQQVTLRCSSQSGHNTVSWYQQALGQGPQFIFQYYREEENGRGNFPPRFSGLQFPNYSSELNVNALELDDSALYLCASSPSSGTSGSTDTQYFGPGTRLTVL.

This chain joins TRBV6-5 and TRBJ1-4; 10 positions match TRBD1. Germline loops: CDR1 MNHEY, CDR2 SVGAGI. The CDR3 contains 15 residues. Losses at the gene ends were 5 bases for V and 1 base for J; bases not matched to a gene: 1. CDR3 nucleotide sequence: TGTGCCAGCAGTCGGACAGGGGGAACTAATGAAAAACTGTTTTTT. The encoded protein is CASSRTGGTNEKLFF.

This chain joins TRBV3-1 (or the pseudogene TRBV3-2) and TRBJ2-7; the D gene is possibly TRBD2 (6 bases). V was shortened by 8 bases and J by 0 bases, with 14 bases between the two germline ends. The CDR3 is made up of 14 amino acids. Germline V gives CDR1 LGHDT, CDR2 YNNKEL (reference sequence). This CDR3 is CASARTIISYEQYF. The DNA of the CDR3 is TGTGCCAGCGCCCGGACTATCATCTCCTACGAGCAGTACTTC.

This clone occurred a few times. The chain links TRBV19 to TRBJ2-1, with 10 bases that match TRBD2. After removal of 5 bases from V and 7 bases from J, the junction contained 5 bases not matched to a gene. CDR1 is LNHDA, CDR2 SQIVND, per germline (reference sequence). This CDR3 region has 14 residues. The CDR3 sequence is CASSSSAGGNEQFF. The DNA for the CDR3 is TGTGCCAGTAGTTCTTCAGCGGGAGGGAATGAGCAGTTCTTC.

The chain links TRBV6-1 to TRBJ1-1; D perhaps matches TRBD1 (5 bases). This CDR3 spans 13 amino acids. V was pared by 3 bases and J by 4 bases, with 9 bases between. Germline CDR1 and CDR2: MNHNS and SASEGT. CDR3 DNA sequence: TGTGCCAGCAGTGACCAGGGAAGCACTGAAGCTTTCTTT. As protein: CASSDQGSTEAFF.

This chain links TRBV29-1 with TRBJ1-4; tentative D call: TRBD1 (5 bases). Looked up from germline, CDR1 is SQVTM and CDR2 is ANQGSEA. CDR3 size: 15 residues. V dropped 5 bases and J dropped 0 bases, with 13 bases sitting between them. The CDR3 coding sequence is TGCAGCGTTAGGTTTCGGGGGGCAACTAATGAAAAACTGTTTTTT. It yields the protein CSVRFRGATNEKLFF.

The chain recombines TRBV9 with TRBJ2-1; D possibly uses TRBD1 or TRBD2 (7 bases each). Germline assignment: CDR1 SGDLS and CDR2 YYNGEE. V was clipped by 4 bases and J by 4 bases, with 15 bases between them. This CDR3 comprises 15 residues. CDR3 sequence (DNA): TGTGCCAGCAGCCTAGGGAGGGGGCCGTACAATGAGCAGTTCTTC. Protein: CASSLGRGPYNEQFF.

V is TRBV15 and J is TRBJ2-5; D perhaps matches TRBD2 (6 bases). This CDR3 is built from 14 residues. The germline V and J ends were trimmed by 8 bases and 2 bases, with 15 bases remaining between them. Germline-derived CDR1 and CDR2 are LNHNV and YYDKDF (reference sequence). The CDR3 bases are TGTGCCACCCGGAAGGGACTGGAACAAGAGACCCAGTACTTC. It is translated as CATRKGLEQETQYF.

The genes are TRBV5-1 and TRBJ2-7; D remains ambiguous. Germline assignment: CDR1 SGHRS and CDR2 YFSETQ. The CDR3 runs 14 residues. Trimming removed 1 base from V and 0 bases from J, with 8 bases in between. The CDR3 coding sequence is TGCGCCAGCAGCTTGACCAGGCCCTCCTACGAGCAGTACTTC. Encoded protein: CASSLTRPSYEQYF.

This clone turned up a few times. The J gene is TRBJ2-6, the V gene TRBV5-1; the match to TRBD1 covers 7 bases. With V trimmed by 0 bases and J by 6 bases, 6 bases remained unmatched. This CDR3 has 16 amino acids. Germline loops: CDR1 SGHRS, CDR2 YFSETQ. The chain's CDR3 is CASSLEGARMANVLTF. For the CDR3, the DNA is TGCGCCAGCAGCTTGGAGGGGGCGAGGATGGCCAACGTCCTGACTTTC. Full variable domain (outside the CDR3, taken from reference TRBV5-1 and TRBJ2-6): KAGVTQTPRYLIKTRGQQVTLSCSPISGHRSVSWYQQTPGQGLQFLFEYFSETQRNKGNFPGRFSGRQFSNSRSEMNVSTLELGDSALYLCASSLEGARMANVLTFGAGSRLTVL.

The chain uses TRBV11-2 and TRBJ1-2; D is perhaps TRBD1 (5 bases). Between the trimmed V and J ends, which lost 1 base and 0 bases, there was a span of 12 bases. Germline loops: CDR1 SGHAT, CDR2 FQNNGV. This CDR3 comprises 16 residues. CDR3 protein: CASSLGREAANYGYTF. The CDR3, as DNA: TGTGCCAGCAGCTTAGGCAGGGAAGCAGCTAACTATGGCTACACCTTC.

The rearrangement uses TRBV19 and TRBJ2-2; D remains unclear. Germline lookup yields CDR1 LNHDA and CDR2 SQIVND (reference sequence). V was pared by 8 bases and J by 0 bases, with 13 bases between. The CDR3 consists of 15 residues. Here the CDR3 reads CASSPGVANTGELFF. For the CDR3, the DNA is TGTGCCAGTTCCCCCGGTGTGGCGAACACCGGGGAGCTGTTTTTT.

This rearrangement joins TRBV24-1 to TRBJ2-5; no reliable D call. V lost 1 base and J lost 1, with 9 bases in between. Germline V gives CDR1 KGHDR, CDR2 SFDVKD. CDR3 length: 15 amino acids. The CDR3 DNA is TGTGCCACCAGTGATTTCCGGTATACCCAAGAGACCCAGTACTTC. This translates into CATSDFRYTQETQYF.